This T cell receptor (beta chain) originates from a study of HIV-infected patients and healthy controls. In the study overall: The CD4:CD8 ratio increased slightly in early therapy, but CD8 counts showed no consistent change. Viral load fell to undetectable in 11 of 16 patients by the second blood draw.

Alpha and beta constant-region primers primed reverse transcription of 400 to 650 ng RNA. Separate chain-specific third strand synthesis with multiplexing indices produced the alpha and beta libraries. TCRdb analysed the 5' RACE reads with MiXCR anew, one entry per CDR3 protein. The sample holds nearly 7,500 distinct CDR3 sequences, about a tenth seen once. V was pared by 8 bases and J by 10 bases, with 11 bases of the junction left unmatched. The CDR3 contains 13 residues. This clonotype was seen many times. No cell fractionation was done, so the repertoire covers all unsorted peripheral blood T cells.

The TCR comes from an adult with HIV infection. The V and J genes are TRBV12-3 or TRBV12-4 and TRBJ2-1, with TRBD2 matching over 7 bases. The sample consisted of blood, taken before antiretroviral therapy. The CDR3 loop reads CASGPREDREQFF. The CDR3 region has the DNA TGTGCCAGCGGACCCCGGGAGGATAGAGAGCAGTTCTTC.